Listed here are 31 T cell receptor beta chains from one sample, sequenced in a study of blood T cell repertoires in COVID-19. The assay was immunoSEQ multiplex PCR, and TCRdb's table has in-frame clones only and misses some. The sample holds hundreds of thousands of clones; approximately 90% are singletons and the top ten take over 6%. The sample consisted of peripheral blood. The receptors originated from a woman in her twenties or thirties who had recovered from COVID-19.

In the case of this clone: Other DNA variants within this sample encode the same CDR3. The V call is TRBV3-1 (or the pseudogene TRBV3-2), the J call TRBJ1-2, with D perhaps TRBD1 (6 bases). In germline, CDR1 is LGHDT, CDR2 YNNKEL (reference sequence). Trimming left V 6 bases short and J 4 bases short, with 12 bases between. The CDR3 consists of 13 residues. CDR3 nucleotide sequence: TGTGCCAGCAGTCCGAGGGGGGGCTATGGCTACACCTTC. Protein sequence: CASSPRGGYGYTF.

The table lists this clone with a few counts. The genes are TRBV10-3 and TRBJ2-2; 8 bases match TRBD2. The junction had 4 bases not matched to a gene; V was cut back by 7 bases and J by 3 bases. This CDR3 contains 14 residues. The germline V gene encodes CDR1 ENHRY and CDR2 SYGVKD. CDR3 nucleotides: TGTGCCATCACCGGGACTAGGGACACCGGGGAGCTGTTTTTT. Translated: CAITGTRDTGELFF.

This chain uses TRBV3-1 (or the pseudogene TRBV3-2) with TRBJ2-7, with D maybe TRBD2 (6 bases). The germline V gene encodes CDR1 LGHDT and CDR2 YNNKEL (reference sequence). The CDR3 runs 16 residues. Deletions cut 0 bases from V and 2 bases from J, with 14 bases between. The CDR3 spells CASSQDGVAVAYEQYF. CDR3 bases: TGTGCCAGCAGCCAAGATGGAGTAGCGGTGGCCTACGAGCAGTACTTC.

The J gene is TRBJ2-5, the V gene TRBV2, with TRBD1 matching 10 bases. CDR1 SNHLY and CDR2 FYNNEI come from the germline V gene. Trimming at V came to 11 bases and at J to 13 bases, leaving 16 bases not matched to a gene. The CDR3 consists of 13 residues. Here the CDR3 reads CAGTGTGASSPYF. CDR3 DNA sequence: TGTGCCGGGACCGGGACAGGGGCCTCCAGTCCGTACTTC.

The CDR3 sequence: CASSLVDRVTEAFF. The CDR3 DNA follows: TGTGCCAGCTCACTCGTAGACAGGGTGACTGAAGCTTTCTTT. The J gene is TRBJ1-1, the V gene TRBV18; 7 positions match TRBD1. CDR1 and CDR2 from the germline V gene are KGHSH and LQKENI. J was trimmed by 5 bases and V by 4 bases; bases with no gene match: 7. The length of the CDR3 is 14 residues.

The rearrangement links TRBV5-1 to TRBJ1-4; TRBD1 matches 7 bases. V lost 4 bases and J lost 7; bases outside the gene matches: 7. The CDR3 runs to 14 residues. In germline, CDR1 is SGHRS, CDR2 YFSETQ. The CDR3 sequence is CASSQDRAGEKLFF. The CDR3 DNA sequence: TGCGCCAGCAGCCAAGACAGGGCCGGTGAAAAACTGTTTTTT.

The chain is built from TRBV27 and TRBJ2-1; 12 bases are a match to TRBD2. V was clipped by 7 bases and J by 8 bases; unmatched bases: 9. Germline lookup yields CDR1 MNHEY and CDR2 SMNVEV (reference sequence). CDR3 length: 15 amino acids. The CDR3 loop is CASTNGLAGYHEQFF. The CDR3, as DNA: TGTGCCAGCACTAATGGACTAGCGGGGTATCATGAGCAGTTCTTC.

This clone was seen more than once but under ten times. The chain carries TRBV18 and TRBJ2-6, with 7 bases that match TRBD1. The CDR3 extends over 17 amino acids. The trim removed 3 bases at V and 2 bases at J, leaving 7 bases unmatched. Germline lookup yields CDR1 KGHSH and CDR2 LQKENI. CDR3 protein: CASSPSTGVAGANVLTF. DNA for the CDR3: TGTGCCAGCTCACCTTCAACAGGGGTCGCTGGGGCCAACGTCCTGACTTTC.

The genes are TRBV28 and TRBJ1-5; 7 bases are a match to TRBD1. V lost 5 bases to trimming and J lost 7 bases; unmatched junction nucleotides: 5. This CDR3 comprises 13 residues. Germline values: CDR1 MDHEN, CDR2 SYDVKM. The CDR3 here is CASSQDRFQPQHF. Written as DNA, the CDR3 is TGTGCCAGCAGTCAGGACAGGTTCCAGCCCCAGCATTTT.

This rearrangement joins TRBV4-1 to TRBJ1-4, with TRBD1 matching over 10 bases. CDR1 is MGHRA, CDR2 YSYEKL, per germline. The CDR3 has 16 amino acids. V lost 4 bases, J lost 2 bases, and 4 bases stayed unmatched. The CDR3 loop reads CASSRGQGSTNEKLFF. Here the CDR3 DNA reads TGCGCCAGCAGCCGGGGACAGGGGTCCACTAATGAAAAACTGTTTTTT.

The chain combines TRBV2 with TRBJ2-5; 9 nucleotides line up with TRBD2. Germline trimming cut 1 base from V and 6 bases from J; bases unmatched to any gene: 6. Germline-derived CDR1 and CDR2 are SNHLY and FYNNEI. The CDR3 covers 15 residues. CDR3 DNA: TGTGCCAGCAGTGAAGGAGGTGCGGGGGGGCAGACCCAGTACTTC. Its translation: CASSEGGAGGQTQYF.

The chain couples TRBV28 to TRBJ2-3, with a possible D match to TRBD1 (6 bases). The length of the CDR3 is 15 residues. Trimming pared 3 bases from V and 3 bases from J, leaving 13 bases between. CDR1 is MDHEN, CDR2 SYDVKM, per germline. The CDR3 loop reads CASSFLQGSTDTQYF. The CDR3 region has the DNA TGTGCCAGCAGTTTCCTACAGGGTTCTACAGATACGCAGTATTTT.

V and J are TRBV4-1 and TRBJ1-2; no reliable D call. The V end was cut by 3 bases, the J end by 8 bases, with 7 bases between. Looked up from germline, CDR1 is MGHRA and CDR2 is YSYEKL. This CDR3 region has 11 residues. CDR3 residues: CASSHFGGYTF. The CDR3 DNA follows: TGCGCCAGCAGCCACTTCGGGGGCTACACCTTC.

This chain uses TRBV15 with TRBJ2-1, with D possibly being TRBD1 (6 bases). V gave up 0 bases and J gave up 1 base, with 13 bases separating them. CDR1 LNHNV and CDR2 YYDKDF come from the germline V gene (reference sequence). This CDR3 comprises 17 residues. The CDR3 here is CATSREKSTGSYNEQFF. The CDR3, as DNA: TGTGCCACCAGCAGAGAAAAGTCGACAGGTTCCTACAATGAGCAGTTCTTC.

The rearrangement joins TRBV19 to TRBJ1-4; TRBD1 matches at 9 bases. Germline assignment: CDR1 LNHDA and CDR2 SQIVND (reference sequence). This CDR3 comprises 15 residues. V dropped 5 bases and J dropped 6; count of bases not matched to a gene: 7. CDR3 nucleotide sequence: TGTGCCAGTAGTGTTTCGGGACAGGGATATGAAAAACTGTTTTTT. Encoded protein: CASSVSGQGYEKLFF.

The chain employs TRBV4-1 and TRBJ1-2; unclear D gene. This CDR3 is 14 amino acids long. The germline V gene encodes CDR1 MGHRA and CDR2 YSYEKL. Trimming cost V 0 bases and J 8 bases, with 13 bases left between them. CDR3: CASSQDEFGRGYTF. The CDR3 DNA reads TGCGCCAGCAGCCAAGATGAGTTTGGGCGCGGCTACACCTTC.

CDR3 coding DNA: TGTGCCAGCAGCGTTGGGACAGGAGCTGAAAAACTGTTTTTT. This codes for CASSVGTGAEKLFF. The chain joins TRBV9 to TRBJ1-4; 8 nucleotides agree with TRBD1. V was clipped by 2 bases and J by 7 bases; unmatched bases: 4. This CDR3 spans 14 amino acids. Germline assignment: CDR1 SGDLS and CDR2 YYNGEE.

The CDR3 region is CASSLDETADTQYF. The DNA of the CDR3 is TGTGCCAGCAGCTTAGATGAGACAGCAGATACGCAGTATTTT. The rearrangement links TRBV11-3 to TRBJ2-3, with TRBD1 as a possible D gene (5 bases). V shed 0 bases and J shed 4 bases, with 8 bases lying between them. Germline CDR1 and CDR2: SGHNT and YENEEA. The CDR3 runs 14 residues.

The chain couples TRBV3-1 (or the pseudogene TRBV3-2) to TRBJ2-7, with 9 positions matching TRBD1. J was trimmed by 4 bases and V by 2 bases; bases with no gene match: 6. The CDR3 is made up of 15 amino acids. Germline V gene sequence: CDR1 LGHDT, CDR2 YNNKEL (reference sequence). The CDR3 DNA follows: TGTGCCAGCAGCCAACCGGGACAGGGTTTTTACGAGCAGTACTTC. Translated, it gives CASSQPGQGFYEQYF.

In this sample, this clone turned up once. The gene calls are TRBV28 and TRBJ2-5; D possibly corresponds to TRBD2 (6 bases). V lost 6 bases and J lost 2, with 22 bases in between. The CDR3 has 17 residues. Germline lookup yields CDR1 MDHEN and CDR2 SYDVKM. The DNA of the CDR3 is TGTGCCAGCAGACAGTTACCGGGACTCGATAAACAAGAGACCCAGTACTTC. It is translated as CASRQLPGLDKQETQYF.

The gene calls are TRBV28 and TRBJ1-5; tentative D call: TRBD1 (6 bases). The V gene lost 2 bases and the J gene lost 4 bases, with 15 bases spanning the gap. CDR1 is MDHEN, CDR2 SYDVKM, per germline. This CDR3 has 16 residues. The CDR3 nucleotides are TGTGCCAGCAGTTTAGCCGGGGAGGGGGTGAATCAGCCCCAGCATTTT. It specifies CASSLAGEGVNQPQHF.

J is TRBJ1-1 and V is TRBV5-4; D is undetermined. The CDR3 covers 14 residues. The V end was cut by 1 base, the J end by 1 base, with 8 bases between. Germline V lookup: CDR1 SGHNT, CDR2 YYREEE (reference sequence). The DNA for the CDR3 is TGTGCCAGCAGCTTGTCTAGGCAGAACACTGAAGCTTTCTTT. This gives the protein CASSLSRQNTEAFF.

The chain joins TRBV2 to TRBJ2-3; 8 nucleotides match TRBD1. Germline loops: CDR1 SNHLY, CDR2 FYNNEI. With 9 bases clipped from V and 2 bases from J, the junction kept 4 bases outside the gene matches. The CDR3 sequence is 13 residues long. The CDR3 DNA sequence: TGTGCCAGTAGGACAGGGAACACAGATACGCAGTATTTT. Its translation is CASRTGNTDTQYF.

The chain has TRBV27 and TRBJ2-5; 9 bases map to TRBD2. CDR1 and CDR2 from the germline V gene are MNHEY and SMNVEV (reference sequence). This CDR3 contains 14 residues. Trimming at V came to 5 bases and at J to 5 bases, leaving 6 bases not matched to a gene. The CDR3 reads CASSEGLARETQYF. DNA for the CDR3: TGTGCCAGCAGTGAAGGACTAGCGCGGGAGACCCAGTACTTC.

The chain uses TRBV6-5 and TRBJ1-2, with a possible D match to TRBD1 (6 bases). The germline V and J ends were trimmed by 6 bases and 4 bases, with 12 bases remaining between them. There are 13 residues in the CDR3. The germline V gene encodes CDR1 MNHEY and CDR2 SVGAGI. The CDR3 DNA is TGTGCCAGCAGACCTGGGGGCAGCTATGGCTACACCTTC. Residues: CASRPGGSYGYTF.

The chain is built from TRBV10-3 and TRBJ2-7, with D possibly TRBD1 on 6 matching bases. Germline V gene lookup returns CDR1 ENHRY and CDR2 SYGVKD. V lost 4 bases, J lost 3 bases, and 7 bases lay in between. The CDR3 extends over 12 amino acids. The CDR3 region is CAISVDSYEQYF. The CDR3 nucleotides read TGTGCCATCAGTGTGGACAGCTACGAGCAGTACTTC.

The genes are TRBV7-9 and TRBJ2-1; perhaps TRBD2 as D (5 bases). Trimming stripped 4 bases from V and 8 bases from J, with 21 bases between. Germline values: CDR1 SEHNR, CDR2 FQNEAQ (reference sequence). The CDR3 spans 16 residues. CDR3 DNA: TGTGCCAGCAGCTCCCTGGTCGGACTGCCCCCCCATGAGCAGTTCTTC. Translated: CASSSLVGLPPHEQFF.

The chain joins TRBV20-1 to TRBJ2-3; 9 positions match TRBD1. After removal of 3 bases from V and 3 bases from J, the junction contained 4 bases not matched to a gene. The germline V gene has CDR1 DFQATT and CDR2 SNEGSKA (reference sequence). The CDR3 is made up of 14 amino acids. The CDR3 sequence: CSASFGTGTDTQYF. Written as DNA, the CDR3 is TGCAGTGCTAGTTTCGGGACAGGGACAGATACGCAGTATTTT.

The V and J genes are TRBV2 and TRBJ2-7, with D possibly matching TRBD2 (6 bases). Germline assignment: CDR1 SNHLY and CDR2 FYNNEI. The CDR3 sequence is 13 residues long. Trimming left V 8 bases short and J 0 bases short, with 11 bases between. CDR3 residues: CASVGGSSYEQYF. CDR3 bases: TGTGCCAGCGTTGGGGGGTCCTCCTACGAGCAGTACTTC.

The CDR3 nucleotides are TGTGCCAGCAGGGGGACAGGGCCGAGCTCCTATAATTCACCCCTCCACTTT. Its translation: CASRGTGPSSYNSPLHF. The chain is built from TRBV25-1 and TRBJ1-6, with 9 bases matching TRBD1. Losses at the gene ends were 6 bases for V and 0 bases for J; bases not matched to a gene: 6. The germline V gene has CDR1 MGHDK and CDR2 SYGVNS. CDR3 length: 17 residues.

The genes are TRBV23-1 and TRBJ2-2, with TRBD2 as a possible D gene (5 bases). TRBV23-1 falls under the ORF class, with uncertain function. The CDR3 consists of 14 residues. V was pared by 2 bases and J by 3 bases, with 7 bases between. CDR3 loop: CASSQREYTGELFF. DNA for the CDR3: TGCGCCAGCAGTCAAAGGGAGTACACCGGGGAGCTGTTTTTT.